The clone carrying this T cell receptor beta chain was picked up a small number of times. This entry comes from a study of blood T cell repertoires in COVID-19. Overall study: From T cells, B-cell-depleted T cells, or PBMCs came the material, which was cDNA or gDNA.

The authors' processing: Counts of nucleated cells, estimated from reference gene primer amplification, were obtained. Assay used: immunoSEQ multiplex PCR; TCRdb lists only in-frame clones, some missing. V and J calls and clone size are as listed in that table; D and trimming were resolved from the DNA. The sample has approximately 240,000 clones, around four fifths seen once; the top ten hold roughly 4%. Germline assignment: CDR1 SGHAT and CDR2 FQNNGV. Trimming removed 3 bases at V and 6 bases at J, with 17 bases between. The CDR3 loop spans 16 amino acids. The receptor was derived from a middle-aged woman with active or convalescent COVID-19. The chain employs TRBV11-2 and TRBJ2-2, with D hard to call. The sample taken for sequencing was peripheral blood. The CDR3 nucleotides are TGTGCCAGCAGCTTCCTTCCTCCGGGTTTGGCCGGGGAGCTGTTTTTT. This codes for CASSFLPPGLAGELFF.